This section outlines one TCR beta chain sequence together with its context. Its antigen is not known. V was shortened by 3 bases and J by 3 bases, with 17 bases between the two germline ends. Germline CDR1 is SNHLY and CDR2 is FYNNEI. The CDR3 has 16 residues. This sample is part of a study of post-analysis software for immune sequencing data. Study details: Recorded subtypes: relapsing-remitting, secondary progressive, progressive-relapsing; some patients unannotated. The study's findings and limits: In patients, TRBV5-6, TRBV5-1 and TRBV20-1 belonged to five or six TRBV segments found more frequently than in controls. For normalized Chao1 diversity, multiple sclerosis patients scored significantly lower than controls did. F measure grouped same-batch samples tightly together.

TCR beta cDNA libraries had unique molecular identifiers. Once roughly 0.9 to 11 million T cells were used, 400,000 to 550,000 cDNA molecules resulted. TCRdb re-called the PCR reads with MiXCR, one entry per CDR3 protein. Among 350,000 to 450,000 distinct CDR3 sequences, less than 40% were seen once, and the ten largest hold 6.5% to 8%. Sequenced sample: blood. This TCR came from a girl under 10 years old with multiple sclerosis. The chain has TRBV2 and TRBJ1-2; D might be TRBD1 (6 bases). As DNA, the CDR3 is TGTGCCAGCAGTGATAACAGGGAGGGATTTGACTATGGCTACACCTTC. Amino acid sequence: CASSDNREGFDYGYTF.